The clone carrying this T cell receptor (beta chain) showed up just a few times. Antigen specificity is unknown. The data derive from a study of blood T cells in healthy people across ages. CDR3 size: 15 residues. CDR1 and CDR2 (germline): MDHEN, SYDVKM. Between the trimmed V and J ends, which lost 5 bases and 1 base, there was a span of 13 bases. Approximately 9.7 milliliters was the volume of peripheral blood drawn from each donor. Next came a second PCR, run for about 6 to 12 cycles, which used a sample-barcoded 5' primer along with a J-beta primer mix. A template-switch adaptor that had 12 random nucleotides put a tag on each cDNA molecule. MiXCR, applied by TCRdb to the 5' RACE reads, yields one record per CDR3 protein. In the table there are 1.5 million to 2 million distinct CDR3 sequences, roughly 27% of which are singletons. Findings and caveats of the study: Significant beta diversity loss was already apparent by age approximately 38, declining roughly linearly. A strong correlation between TCR beta diversity and naive T cell percentage was seen.

The V call is TRBV28, the J call TRBJ2-3, with D possibly being TRBD1 (6 bases). Sequenced sample: blood. The sequence was collected from a woman under 40 in good health. The chain's CDR3 is CASSAQGKGTDTQYF. DNA for the CDR3: TGTGCCAGCAGTGCCCAGGGGAAGGGCACAGATACGCAGTATTTT.